The rows below give T cell receptor beta chains drawn from one sample of a study of T cell changes during pregnancy in multiple sclerosis. Profiling relied on immunoSEQ multiplex PCR, and the TCRdb table lists in-frame clones only, not all of them. The table has roughly 90,000 clones, 85% to 95% seen once; the top ten hold about 4.5%. Sequenced material: peripheral blood, taken in the first trimester of pregnancy. The receptors stem from a female donor with multiple sclerosis, enrolled in a pregnancy study. CDR3s include the opening cysteine and the closing phenylalanine or tryptophan. Each record gives: V gene, J gene, clone size, D gene, CDR3 DNA, CDR3 protein. The D gene is left open where the match is weak. Not all rows give a size; the values are once, few, many and, for expanded clones, a class.

v_gene: TRBV5-1; j_gene: TRBJ2-2; abundance: NA; d_gene: NA; CDR3nt: TGCGCCAGCAGCAACACGGGCACCGGGGAGCTGTTTTTT; CDR3aa: CASSNTGTGELFF
v_gene: TRBV11-2; j_gene: TRBJ2-3; abundance: NA; d_gene: TRBD1; CDR3nt: TGTGCCAGCAGCCCTAGAGGCAGGGGGCGAACAGATACGCAGTATTTT; CDR3aa: CASSPRGRGRTDTQYF
v_gene: TRBV18; j_gene: TRBJ1-4; abundance: NA; d_gene: NA; CDR3nt: TGTGCCAGCTCCCAAACGGCAACTAATGAAAAACTGTTTTTT; CDR3aa: CASSQTATNEKLFF
v_gene: TRBV6-6; j_gene: TRBJ1-1; abundance: NA; d_gene: NA; CDR3nt: TGTGCCAGCAGTTACGGAGTCTTGAACACTGAAGCTTTCTTT; CDR3aa: CASSYGVLNTEAFF
v_gene: TRBV9; j_gene: TRBJ1-5; abundance: NA; d_gene: TRBD1; CDR3nt: TGTGCCAGCAGCGCAACCAGGGGGTTTCAGCCCCAGCATTTT; CDR3aa: CASSATRGFQPQHF
v_gene: TRBV7-8; j_gene: TRBJ1-1; abundance: NA; d_gene: NA; CDR3nt: TGTGCCAGCAGCCCCCGTGGGGCAGACCTTAAGAACACTGAAGCTTTCTTT; CDR3aa: CASSPRGADLKNTEAFF
v_gene: TRBV6-1; j_gene: TRBJ2-1; abundance: once; d_gene: NA; CDR3nt: TGTGCCAGCAGTGAAGCGGCAGGGGCAAACAATGAGCAGTTCTTC; CDR3aa: CASSEAAGANNEQFF
v_gene: TRBV19; j_gene: TRBJ2-2; abundance: NA; d_gene: TRBD1; CDR3nt: TGTGCCAGTAGTATCGGGACAGGGGAACGGGCCGGGGAGCTGTTTTTT; CDR3aa: CASSIGTGERAGELFF
v_gene: TRBV6-1; j_gene: TRBJ2-7; abundance: NA; d_gene: NA; CDR3nt: TGTGCCAGCAGTGAGTCCAGGGTTTGGGAGCAGTACTTC; CDR3aa: CASSESRVWEQYF
v_gene: TRBV7-3; j_gene: TRBJ2-5; abundance: NA; d_gene: NA; CDR3nt: TGTGCCAGCAGCTTCGGGGGTCCAGAGACCCAGTACTTC; CDR3aa: CASSFGGPETQYF
v_gene: TRBV5-6; j_gene: TRBJ1-1; abundance: NA; d_gene: NA; CDR3nt: TGTGCCAGCAGCTTGCCGGGAGTGAACACTGAAGCTTTCTTT; CDR3aa: CASSLPGVNTEAFF
v_gene: TRBV6-5; j_gene: TRBJ1-1; abundance: NA; d_gene: NA; CDR3nt: TGTGCCAGCAGTTGGAACAGACTGAACACTGAAGCTTTCTTT; CDR3aa: CASSWNRLNTEAFF
v_gene: TRBV7-3; j_gene: TRBJ1-2; abundance: NA; d_gene: NA; CDR3nt: TGTGCCAGCAGCTTTGAAGGACAGACTAACTATGGCTACACCTTC; CDR3aa: CASSFEGQTNYGYTF
v_gene: TRBV21-1; j_gene: TRBJ2-3; abundance: NA; d_gene: NA; CDR3nt: TGTGCCAGCAGCAAAGCCCTAAGACAGGGAGATAGCACAGATACGCAGTATTTT; CDR3aa: CASSKALRQGDSTDTQYF
v_gene: TRBV5-6; j_gene: TRBJ1-4; abundance: NA; d_gene: NA; CDR3nt: TGTGCCAGCAGCTTGGCCGCAGGGGCTGGGAGTACTAATGAAAAACTGTTTTTT; CDR3aa: CASSLAAGAGSTNEKLFF
v_gene: TRBV5-1; j_gene: TRBJ1-5; abundance: NA; d_gene: NA; CDR3nt: TGCGCCAGCAGCTTGGAGGGGGTTGAAGTAGGACAGCCCCAGCATTTT; CDR3aa: CASSLEGVEVGQPQHF
v_gene: TRBV27; j_gene: TRBJ2-3; abundance: once; d_gene: NA; CDR3nt: TGTGCCAGCAGTTTATCTTTAGCGTTGGGCACAGATACGCAGTATTTT; CDR3aa: CASSLSLALGTDTQYF
v_gene: TRBV9; j_gene: TRBJ2-1; abundance: NA; d_gene: NA; CDR3nt: TGTGCCAGCAGCAGAACAGACTACAATGAGCAGTTCTTC; CDR3aa: CASSRTDYNEQFF
v_gene: TRBV6-5; j_gene: TRBJ1-5; abundance: NA; d_gene: NA; CDR3nt: TGTGCCAGCAGTATTACAGACAATCAGCCCCAGCATTTT; CDR3aa: CASSITDNQPQHF
v_gene: TRBV7-8; j_gene: TRBJ1-2; abundance: NA; d_gene: TRBD1; CDR3nt: TGTGCCAGCAGCTCGGGACAGGAGGGCTACACCTTC; CDR3aa: CASSSGQEGYTF
v_gene: TRBV6-5; j_gene: TRBJ1-3; abundance: NA; d_gene: NA; CDR3nt: TGTGCCAGCAGTACACTAGGGGGCTCTGGAAACACCATATATTTT; CDR3aa: CASSTLGGSGNTIYF
v_gene: TRBV10-3; j_gene: TRBJ1-1; abundance: few; d_gene: NA; CDR3nt: TGTGCCATCAGCTCGAGCACTGAAGCTTTCTTT; CDR3aa: CAISSSTEAFF
v_gene: TRBV5-6; j_gene: TRBJ2-7; abundance: NA; d_gene: NA; CDR3nt: TGTGCCAGCAGCCCTCTAGCGCGGAGCTCCTACGAGCAGTACTTC; CDR3aa: CASSPLARSSYEQYF
v_gene: TRBV6-6; j_gene: TRBJ2-1; abundance: NA; d_gene: NA; CDR3nt: TGTGCCAGCAGTACGAGGGGGAGCTCCTACAATGAGCAGTTCTTC; CDR3aa: CASSTRGSSYNEQFF
v_gene: TRBV7-9; j_gene: TRBJ2-1; abundance: NA; d_gene: NA; CDR3nt: TGTGCCAGCACCACCCCGGGAGATGAGCAGTTCTTC; CDR3aa: CASTTPGDEQFF
v_gene: TRBV27; j_gene: TRBJ1-1; abundance: NA; d_gene: NA; CDR3nt: TGTGCCAGCAGTACCCCATCTAGGACTGAAGCTTTCTTT; CDR3aa: CASSTPSRTEAFF
v_gene: TRBV2; j_gene: TRBJ2-3; abundance: NA; d_gene: NA; CDR3nt: TGTGCCAGCGGGCTAGCAGGAGATACGCAGTATTTT; CDR3aa: CASGLAGDTQYF
v_gene: TRBV2; j_gene: TRBJ2-2; abundance: NA; d_gene: NA; CDR3nt: TGTGCCAGGGGGTTCCGGGGGACCGGGGAGCTGTTTTTT; CDR3aa: CARGFRGTGELFF
v_gene: TRBV27; j_gene: TRBJ1-5; abundance: once; d_gene: NA; CDR3nt: TGTGCCAGCAGTCAACAGGGACCCGCTACCTATAGCAATCAGCCCCAGCATTTT; CDR3aa: CASSQQGPATYSNQPQHF
v_gene: TRBV5-8; j_gene: TRBJ2-1; abundance: NA; d_gene: NA; CDR3nt: TGTGCCAGCAGCAGCCTTCTCGGGGGGCCGACCGCCTACAATGAGCAGTTCTTC; CDR3aa: CASSSLLGGPTAYNEQFF
v_gene: TRBV6-1; j_gene: TRBJ2-2; abundance: NA; d_gene: TRBD1; CDR3nt: TGTGCCAGCAAACTAGGGACAGGGGGCCGGGGGGAGCTGTTTTTT; CDR3aa: CASKLGTGGRGELFF
v_gene: TRBV19; j_gene: TRBJ1-1; abundance: NA; d_gene: NA; CDR3nt: TGTGCCAGTTGCCCCGGACACCGGAACACTGAAGCTTTCTTT; CDR3aa: CASCPGHRNTEAFF
v_gene: TRBV19; j_gene: TRBJ2-7; abundance: NA; d_gene: TRBD2; CDR3nt: TGTGCCACCGGGGGGGCGGCCTACGAGCAGTACTTC; CDR3aa: CATGGAAYEQYF
v_gene: TRBV9; j_gene: TRBJ2-5; abundance: NA; d_gene: TRBD2; CDR3nt: TGTGCCAGCAGCCCAACTAGCGGGGTGAAAGAGACCCAGTACTTC; CDR3aa: CASSPTSGVKETQYF
v_gene: TRBV5-5; j_gene: TRBJ1-4; abundance: NA; d_gene: NA; CDR3nt: TGTGCCAGCAGCTTGTCTGCAACTAATGAAAAACTGTTTTTT; CDR3aa: CASSLSATNEKLFF
v_gene: TRBV2; j_gene: TRBJ2-7; abundance: NA; d_gene: TRBD1; CDR3nt: TGTGCCAGCAGTGAAGAGGGACAGCATTTCTACGAGCAGTACTTC; CDR3aa: CASSEEGQHFYEQYF
v_gene: TRBV11-2; j_gene: TRBJ2-7; abundance: NA; d_gene: NA; CDR3nt: TGTGCCAGCACACAATACTACGAGCAGTACTTC; CDR3aa: CASTQYYEQYF
v_gene: TRBV5-4; j_gene: TRBJ2-5; abundance: NA; d_gene: NA; CDR3nt: TGTGCCAGCAGCTTGGGGCAAAAAGAGACCCAGTACTTC; CDR3aa: CASSLGQKETQYF
v_gene: TRBV4-2; j_gene: TRBJ2-2; abundance: few; d_gene: NA; CDR3nt: TGTGCCAGCAGCCAAGAGGCAGGGAACACCGGGGAGCTGTTTTTT; CDR3aa: CASSQEAGNTGELFF
v_gene: TRBV19; j_gene: TRBJ1-4; abundance: few; d_gene: NA; CDR3nt: TGTGCCAGTAGCGGTCCCGGGGGGAGGAGAGAAAAACTGTTTTTT; CDR3aa: CASSGPGGRREKLFF